The sequence of this T cell receptor beta chain was determined in a study of cytomegalovirus exposure and HLA in healthy donors. Study findings and constraints: The authors enumerated roughly 160 TCR beta chains as linked to cytomegalovirus. A later analysis linked roughly 17,000 TCR beta sequences to HLA alleles at 0.05 false discovery rate. Productive rates of about 87% or about 30% were seen for most TCR beta V segments in an earlier analysis.

Researchers ran the PCR with 60 Vbeta and 13 Jbeta primers. Assay used: immunoSEQ multiplex PCR; TCRdb lists only in-frame clones, some missing. The sample records roughly 130,000 clones, roughly 79% being singletons. Of note for this clone: What it binds is unknown.

The CDR3 sequence is 11 residues long. Germline V CDR1 and CDR2: SQVTM, ANQGSEA. J gave up 4 bases and V 7 bases, and 3 bases lay outside the gene matches. The gene calls are TRBV29-1 and TRBJ1-1, with 7 bases identical to TRBD1. Sequenced material: PBMCs. The receptor was derived from a woman in her 50s in good health and CMV-seronegative. The CDR3 loop reads CSGNRGTEAFF. DNA for the CDR3: TGCAGCGGGAACAGGGGCACTGAAGCTTTCTTT.